This record looks at one T cell receptor beta chain sequence and its context. This clone's antigen is unknown. There are no base qualities to consult, and no much larger clone falls within one base. The Qiagen DNeasy kit was used to extract genomic DNA from unsorted PBMCs and from the negatively selected CD4+ and CD8+ fractions. Using primers that anneal to V and J segments, immunoSEQ multiplex PCR amplified the TCR beta CDR3 regions. A synthetic immune receptor repertoire was used to minimize amplification bias, and any residual bias was removed computationally once sequencing was done. Per the source publication's procedure: Custom Python scripts were used to quantify repertoire diversity as the Shannon entropy index. Unsorted, CD4+ and CD8+ repertoires were examined separately, except in combined analyses, for which CD4+ and CD8+ sequences were merged in silico. A clone counted as expanded when the clone's frequency after treatment rose at least 2-fold relative to C1D1, and clones undetected at baseline were given a pseudocount of 0.5. Singleton clones were defined as clones with 0 or 1 copy at C1D1, and non-singleton clones were defined as clones with 2 or more copies. Clones expanded in unsorted samples were labelled as CD4+, CD8+ or unknown by matching protein sequences in sorted samples from the same patient. Wilcoxon tests were applied to paired samples to test diversity changes from C1D1 to C4D1. TCRdb took over this immuneACCESS table, retaining in-frame rearrangements with V and J assigned. Such tables are incomplete; in checked studies, under half of the missing clones stem from an unresolved V gene, and the remainder is unexplained. V and J calls plus clone size are reproduced from that table; the DNA served to infer D and trimming. Within this sample are about 110,000 clones, with approximately 90% of them counted one time only. The ten most abundant clones make up roughly 19% of the sample.

The sample comes from a study of PD-1 blockade in classical Hodgkin lymphoma (dated by TCRdb to about 2020). In the study overall: Nivolumab dosing was 3 mg/kg intravenously every 2 weeks, continuing until either disease progression or unacceptable toxicity. The study used TCR beta sequencing and CyTOF to define a peripheral blood immune signature of response to PD-1 blockade in classical Hodgkin lymphoma. Results and caveats for the whole study, not just this receptor: Baseline TCR diversity was reported to be lower in newly diagnosed patients than in healthy donors, and even lower in relapsed/refractory patients. CD4+ but not CD8+ TCR diversity rose significantly by C4D1 (p=0.0027 vs p=0.16), most apparent in complete responders (p=0.02). The study was limited to a single clinical trial cohort, and causes of repertoire differences, possibly disease activity or prior therapy, remained undefined. Trial patients with a complete response had baseline diversity similar to that of newly diagnosed patients, while partial responders and progressors had significantly lower diversity. Lower diversity was observed in patients in whom nivolumab was started less than 1 year after ASCT, and these patients were excluded from later analyses so that confounding by immune reconstitution would be avoided.

The time point label for this specimen denotes: cycle 4 day 1 (C4D1), after around six weeks of nivolumab. Relapse after autologous stem cell transplantation had occurred in all trial patients, and cohorts A, B and C were distinguished by prior brentuximab vedotin exposure. The trial cohort comprised 60 or so patients with relapsed/refractory classical Hodgkin lymphoma whose best overall responses were complete response, partial response or progressive disease. Single-agent nivolumab was administered to trial patients in the multi-cohort phase II CheckMate 205 trial. An independent review committee assessed best overall response using the 2007 International Working Group response criteria. PBMCs from the trial were collected at three points: immediately before nivolumab initiation (C1D1), and during therapy at cycle 2 day 1 and cycle 4 day 1. Peripheral blood was collected in 8 mL Vacutainer Cell Preparation Tubes, from which PBMCs were isolated by centrifugation and then cryopreserved.

CDR1 and CDR2, looked up from the germline V gene, are MNHNS and SASEGT. Trimming at the junction amounts to 0 bases on V and 9 bases on J, and the germline ends lie 12 bases apart. The CDR3, from cysteine to phenylalanine, totals 14 residues. The kept DNA is CDR3 alone, 42 bases in frame from the first base. This sequence originates from a human donor with classical Hodgkin lymphoma. Sequencing was performed on peripheral blood mononuclear cells (PBMCs), taken before the fourth cycle of nivolumab. Recombination connected TRBV6-1 to TRBJ1-5; D gene: possibly TRBD1, on 5 matching bases. The bases are TGTGCCAGCAGTGAAGCCCGGGGGATCTCGCCCCAGCATTTT. Translated, this gives CASSEARGISPQHF.